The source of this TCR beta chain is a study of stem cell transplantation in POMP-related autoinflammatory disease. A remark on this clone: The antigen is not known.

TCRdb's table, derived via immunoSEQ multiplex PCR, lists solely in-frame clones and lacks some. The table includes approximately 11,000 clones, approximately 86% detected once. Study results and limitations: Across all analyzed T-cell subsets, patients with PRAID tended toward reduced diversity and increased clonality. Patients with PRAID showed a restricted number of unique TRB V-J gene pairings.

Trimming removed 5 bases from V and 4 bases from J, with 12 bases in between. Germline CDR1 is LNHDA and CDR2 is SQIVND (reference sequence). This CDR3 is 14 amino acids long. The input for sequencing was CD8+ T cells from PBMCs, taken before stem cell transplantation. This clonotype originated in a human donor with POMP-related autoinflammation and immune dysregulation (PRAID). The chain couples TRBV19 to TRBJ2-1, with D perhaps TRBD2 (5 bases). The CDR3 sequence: CASSSWAGYNEQFF. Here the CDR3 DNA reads TGTGCCAGTAGTTCCTGGGCGGGTTACAATGAGCAGTTCTTC.